The 6 T cell receptor beta chains given below trace back to one sample, sequenced in a study of CD8 T cells in ankylosing spondylitis. Study results and limitations: What appeared characteristic of ankylosing spondylitis blood was a TCR beta motif of fewer than ten highly homologous variants.

TCRdb re-derived calls from the 5' RACE reads in MiXCR, one entry per CDR3 protein. The sample has around 890,000 distinct CDR3 sequences; around 11% are singletons. Antigens for these TCRs are unknown. Material for sequencing was blood, either unsorted or a sorted T cell fraction (not recorded which). The receptor source for this set is a male donor with ankylosing spondylitis.

V usage is TRBV19 and J usage is TRBJ1-6; D gene uncertain. V lost 1 base and J lost 7, with 11 bases in between. The germline V gene has CDR1 LNHDA and CDR2 SQIVND (reference sequence). The CDR3 extends over 15 amino acids. The CDR3 loop reads CASSIARTGNSPLHF. The CDR3 bases are TGTGCCAGTAGTATAGCTCGGACGGGGAATTCACCCCTCCACTTT.

This clonotype was observed a few times. The J gene is TRBJ1-2, the V gene TRBV6-1, with D possibly TRBD1 on 5 matching bases. The CDR3 totals 13 residues. The V end was cut by 6 bases, the J end by 8 bases, with 16 bases between. The V gene's germline CDR1 is MNHNS and CDR2 SASEGT. The CDR3, as DNA: TGTGCCAGCAGCCAACCCTCAGGGTTAGGCTACACCTTC. This translates into CASSQPSGLGYTF.

This clonotype was detected a few times. This chain uses TRBV2 with TRBJ2-7; 10 bases map to TRBD1. In germline, CDR1 is SNHLY, CDR2 FYNNEI. The CDR3 spans 14 residues. With V trimmed by 6 bases and J by 4 bases, 6 bases remained unmatched. Here the CDR3 DNA reads TGTGCCAGCAGGATCCGGGACAGGGGTTACGAGCAGTACTTC. Its translation: CASRIRDRGYEQYF.

In its sample, this clonotype was seen a few times. J is TRBJ2-2 and V is TRBV7-2; no reliable D call. The germline CDR1 and CDR2 sequences are SGHTA and FQGNSA. Trimming removed 10 bases from V and 4 bases from J, with 13 bases in between. The length of the CDR3 is 13 residues. The CDR3 nucleotides read TGTGCCACCGCCTTGGTGGGCACCGGGGAGCTGTTTTTT. This encodes CATALVGTGELFF.

This sequence joins TRBV20-1 and TRBJ2-3; possible D gene TRBD2, 6 bases. The germline V gene has CDR1 DFQATT and CDR2 SNEGSKA (reference sequence). V was trimmed by 6 bases and J by 1 base, leaving 14 bases between them. This CDR3 has 14 amino acids. As DNA, the CDR3 is TGCAGTGCGAGGGTGGCTAGCGGCACAGATACGCAGTATTTT. It yields the protein CSARVASGTDTQYF.

In its sample, this clonotype was seen many times. J is TRBJ1-2 and V is TRBV9, with D hard to call. Germline V gene data show CDR1 as SGDLS and CDR2 as YYNGEE. The CDR3 covers 15 residues. Trimming took off 4 bases at V and 2 bases at J, with 15 bases between the two ends. CDR3 protein: CASSTQALSNYGYTF. Here the CDR3 DNA reads TGTGCCAGCAGCACCCAGGCGTTATCCAACTATGGCTACACCTTC.